Listed below are T cell receptor beta chains from one sample, sequenced in a study of T cells in Graves' hyperthyroidism and ophthalmopathy. Each CDR3 protein gets one entry after TCRdb re-called the multiplex PCR reads with MiXCR. The table includes around 420,000 distinct CDR3 sequences, approximately 15% detected once. The sample taken for sequencing was blood. These receptor sequences come from a woman younger than 30 with Graves' hyperthyroidism. Both conserved end residues are part of each CDR3. The order of the fields is V gene, J gene, clone size, D gene, CDR3 protein, CDR3 DNA. A D gene is named only where the DNA matches it firmly. Rows may omit the clone size; those that give it use once, few, many or a size class.

TRBV5-1	TRBJ2-6	few	-	CASSFPESSGANVLTF	TGTGCCAGCAGCTTTCCAGAGAGCTCTGGGGCCAACGTCCTGACTTTC
TRBV19	TRBJ2-1	-	TRBD2	CASSTLAGVVEQFF	TGTGCCAGTAGTACACTAGCGGGAGTGGTTGAGCAGTTCTTC
TRBV7-2	TRBJ1-4	many	-	CASTPGYGGNEKLFF	TGTGCCAGCACCCCAGGGTACGGGGGTAATGAAAAACTGTTTTTT
TRBV2	TRBJ2-7	-	TRBD1	CASSGPGQGTPYEQYF	TGTGCCAGCAGTGGCCCGGGACAGGGGACCCCCTACGAGCAGTACTTC
TRBV4-1	TRBJ2-1	-	-	CASSPFREINEQFF	TGCGCCAGCAGCCCCTTCCGGGAGATTAATGAGCAGTTCTTC
TRBV12-3/TRBV12-4	TRBJ2-1	many	TRBD2	CASRGSGRASDEQFF	TGTGCCAGCAGGGGAAGCGGGAGGGCCTCAGATGAGCAGTTCTTC
TRBV4-1	TRBJ2-3	many	-	CASSQRLITDTQYF	TGCGCCAGCAGCCAAAGGCTTATCACAGATACGCAGTATTTT
TRBV6-9	TRBJ2-2	-	-	CASSFRVTGELFF	TGTGCCAGCAGTTTCAGGGTCACCGGGGAGCTGTTTTTT
TRBV11-2	TRBJ1-1	many	-	CASSPRPGSTEAFF	TGTGCCAGCAGCCCCCGACCAGGGTCGACTGAAGCTTTCTTT
TRBV4-3	TRBJ1-5	few	TRBD1	CASSQDFRGGSTQPQHF	TGCGCCAGCAGCCAAGATTTCAGGGGGGGGAGCACTCAGCCCCAGCATTTT
TRBV9	TRBJ2-5	-	-	CASSVGVTGEGETQYF	TGTGCCAGCAGCGTAGGGGTGACAGGGGAGGGGGAGACCCAGTACTTC
TRBV12-3/TRBV12-4	TRBJ1-3	few	-	CASTGYSGNTIYF	TGTGCCAGCACTGGCTATTCTGGAAACACCATATATTTT
TRBV10-3	TRBJ1-2	few	-	CAISVVLGNGYTF	TGTGCCATCAGTGTAGTTCTGGGGAATGGCTACACCTTC
TRBV12-3/TRBV12-4	TRBJ2-3	-	-	CASSLPGYTDTQYF	TGTGCCAGCAGTTTACCGGGATACACAGATACGCAGTATTTT
TRBV27	TRBJ1-5	-	-	CASSSLQGRWQPQHF	TGTGCCAGCAGCTCACTCCAGGGGAGGTGGCAGCCCCAGCATTTT
TRBV5-1	TRBJ2-2	-	-	CASSPAPGVDTGELFF	TGCGCCAGCAGCCCGGCACCAGGGGTCGACACCGGGGAGCTGTTTTTT
TRBV7-2	TRBJ1-1	many	-	CASSYRRGEAFF	TGTGCCAGCAGCTACCGTCGGGGTGAAGCTTTCTTT
TRBV4-1	TRBJ1-1	many	-	CASSPEGSQAFF	TGCGCCAGCAGCCCTGAAGGATCTCAAGCTTTCTTT
TRBV10-3	TRBJ2-3	few	TRBD2	CAISGSSGPTDTQYF	TGTGCCATCAGCGGGTCTAGCGGCCCCACAGATACGCAGTATTTT
TRBV20-1	TRBJ2-7	-	TRBD2	CSARSSGRSYEQYF	TGCAGTGCTAGAAGTAGCGGGCGCTCCTACGAGCAGTACTTC
TRBV19	TRBJ1-5	-	-	CASSIMGARQPQHF	TGTGCCAGTAGTATCATGGGGGCGCGGCAGCCCCAGCATTTT
TRBV19	TRBJ2-3	many	TRBD2	CASSILRLAGDADTQYF	TGTGCCAGTAGTATTCTAAGACTAGCGGGAGATGCAGATACGCAGTATTTT
TRBV7-9	TRBJ2-3	many	TRBD2	CASNQRTGTSGRTDTQYF	TGTGCCAGCAACCAACGCACCGGGACTAGCGGACGCACAGATACGCAGTATTTT
TRBV27	TRBJ2-7	many	-	CASSKSDPYYEQYF	TGTGCCAGCAGCAAATCTGACCCGTACTACGAGCAGTACTTC
TRBV11-2	TRBJ1-1	many	-	CASSLRGGRNTEAFF	TGTGCCAGCAGCTTAAGGGGGGGCCGGAACACTGAAGCTTTCTTT
TRBV28	TRBJ1-2	many	-	CVSSHLLGYGYTF	TGTGTCAGCAGCCATCTCCTAGGCTATGGCTACACCTTC
TRBV27	TRBJ1-1	many	-	CASSTGTGEAFF	TGTGCCAGCAGTACAGGTACAGGGGAAGCTTTCTTT
TRBV28	TRBJ1-3	few	TRBD1	CASGLPTGSGNTIYF	TGTGCCAGCGGACTACCGACAGGGTCTGGAAACACCATATATTTT
TRBV5-1	TRBJ1-2	many	-	CASSTTAQDGHGYTF	TGCGCCAGCAGCACAACCGCTCAGGACGGCCATGGCTACACCTTC
TRBV15	TRBJ2-5	-	TRBD2	CATSTGTSVETQYF	TGTGCCACCAGCACCGGGACTAGTGTAGAGACCCAGTACTTC
TRBV29-1	TRBJ1-1	few	TRBD1	CSVRGGGNTEAFF	TGCAGCGTCCGAGGGGGCGGGAACACTGAAGCTTTCTTT
TRBV3-1	TRBJ2-1	many	TRBD2	CASSHGGGEQFF	TGTGCCAGCAGCCATGGGGGGGGGGAGCAGTTCTTC
TRBV20-1	TRBJ2-2	-	-	CSARGSQGLNTGELFF	TGCAGTGCTAGAGGCAGCCAGGGCCTGAACACCGGGGAGCTGTTTTTT
TRBV12-3/TRBV12-4	TRBJ2-3	many	-	CASSSGTSTDTQYF	TGTGCCAGCAGTTCCGGGACTAGCACAGATACGCAGTATTTT
TRBV27	TRBJ2-7	few	-	CASSPSGPQAQYF	TGTGCCAGCAGTCCATCGGGTCCCCAAGCGCAGTACTTC
TRBV20-1	TRBJ2-7	many	TRBD1	CSAKDRGVYEQYF	TGCAGTGCCAAGGACAGGGGCGTATACGAGCAGTACTTC
TRBV30	TRBJ1-4	few	-	CAWMGVNEKLFF	TGTGCCTGGATGGGGGTTAATGAAAAACTGTTTTTT
TRBV6-2/TRBV6-3	TRBJ2-4	many	-	CASSYRGLLAKNIQYF	TGTGCCAGCAGTTACCGAGGGTTACTAGCCAAAAACATTCAGTACTTC
TRBV2	TRBJ2-2	many	-	CASRERTADNGELFF	TGTGCCAGCAGGGAACGGACAGCGGACAACGGGGAGCTGTTTTTT
TRBV12-3/TRBV12-4	TRBJ1-5	-	-	CASKQGGGSDQPQHF	TGTGCCAGCAAACAAGGTGGGGGATCGGATCAGCCCCAGCATTTT
TRBV10-2	TRBJ1-1	many	-	CASINRVNTEAFF	TGCGCCAGCATCAACAGAGTGAACACTGAAGCTTTCTTT
TRBV27	TRBJ2-1	-	TRBD2	CASSLRTSGRFEQFF	TGTGCCAGCAGTTTAAGGACTAGCGGGAGATTCGAGCAGTTCTTC